Detailed here is one T cell receptor beta chain. This specimen comes from a study of control samples from healthy donors and cancer patients. V was clipped by 4 bases and J by 11 bases, with 14 bases between them. The CDR3 covers 13 residues. Germline-derived CDR1 and CDR2 are MGHRA and YSYEKL. Profiling relied on immunoSEQ multiplex PCR, and the TCRdb table lists in-frame clones only, not all of them. Counted here are about 160,000 clones, around 90% occurring once; the ten biggest clones make up about 11%. The source is a man aged 30 to 39 in good health. Sequences were obtained from blood. The chain is built from TRBV4-1 and TRBJ1-4; possible D gene TRBD1, 6 bases. The CDR3 sequence is CASSPNEGGKLFF. The CDR3 bases are TGCGCCAGCAGCCCCAATGAGGGGGGGAAACTGTTTTTT.